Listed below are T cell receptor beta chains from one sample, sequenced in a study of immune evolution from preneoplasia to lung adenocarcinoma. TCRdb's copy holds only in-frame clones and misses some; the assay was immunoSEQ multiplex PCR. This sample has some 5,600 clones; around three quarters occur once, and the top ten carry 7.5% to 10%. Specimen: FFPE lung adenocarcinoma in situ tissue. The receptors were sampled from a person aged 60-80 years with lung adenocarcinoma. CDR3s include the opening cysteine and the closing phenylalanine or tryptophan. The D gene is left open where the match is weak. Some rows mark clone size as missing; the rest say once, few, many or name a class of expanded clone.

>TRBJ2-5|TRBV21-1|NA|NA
TGTGCCAGCAGCCCCCAATGGTATTGGGAGACCCAGTACTTC
CASSPQWYWETQYF
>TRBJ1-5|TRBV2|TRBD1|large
TGTGCCAGCAGCAGTAACAGGGGAAGCAATCAGCCCCAGCATTTT
CASSSNRGSNQPQHF
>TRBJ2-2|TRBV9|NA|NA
TGTGCCAGCAGCGTAGCTATACACGGGATAAACACCGGGGAGCTGTTTTTT
CASSVAIHGINTGELFF
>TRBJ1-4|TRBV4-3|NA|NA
TGCGCCAGCAGCCAGAAGGGGAGGGGTGAAAAACTGTTTTTT
CASSQKGRGEKLFF
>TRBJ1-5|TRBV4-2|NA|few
TGTGCCAGCAGCCAAGATTGGGCAGGGGGCAATCAGCCCCAGCATTTT
CASSQDWAGGNQPQHF
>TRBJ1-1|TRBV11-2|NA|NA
TGTGCCAGCAGCTTAGATGTTGGCGGGACTGAAGCTTTCTTT
CASSLDVGGTEAFF